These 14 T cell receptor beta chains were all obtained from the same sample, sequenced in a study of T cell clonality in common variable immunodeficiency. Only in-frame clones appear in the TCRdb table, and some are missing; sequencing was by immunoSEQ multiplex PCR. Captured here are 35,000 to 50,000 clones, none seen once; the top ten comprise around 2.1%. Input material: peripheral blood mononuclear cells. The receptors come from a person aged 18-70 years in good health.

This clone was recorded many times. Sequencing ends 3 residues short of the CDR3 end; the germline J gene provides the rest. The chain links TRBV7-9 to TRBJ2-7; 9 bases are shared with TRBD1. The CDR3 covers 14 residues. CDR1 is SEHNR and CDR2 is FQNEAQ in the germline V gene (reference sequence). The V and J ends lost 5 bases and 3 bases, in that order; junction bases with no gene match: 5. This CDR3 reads CASSPGQGNYEQYF. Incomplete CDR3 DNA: TGTGCCAGCAGCCCGGGACAGGGAAACTACGAG. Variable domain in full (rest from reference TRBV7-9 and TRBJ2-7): DTGVSQNPRHKITKRGQNVTFRCDPISEHNRLYWYRQTLGQGPEFLTYFQNEAQLEKSRLLSDRFSAERPKGSFSTLEIQRTEQGDSAMYLCASSPGQGNYEQYFGPGTRLTVT.

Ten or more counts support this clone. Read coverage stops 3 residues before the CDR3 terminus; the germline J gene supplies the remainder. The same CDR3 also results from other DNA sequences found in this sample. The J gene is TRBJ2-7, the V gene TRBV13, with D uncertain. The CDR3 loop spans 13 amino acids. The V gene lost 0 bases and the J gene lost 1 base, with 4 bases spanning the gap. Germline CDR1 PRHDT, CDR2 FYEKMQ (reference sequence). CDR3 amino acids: CASSLGRSYEQYF. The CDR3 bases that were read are TGTGCCAGCAGCTTAGGTCGGTCCTACGAG.

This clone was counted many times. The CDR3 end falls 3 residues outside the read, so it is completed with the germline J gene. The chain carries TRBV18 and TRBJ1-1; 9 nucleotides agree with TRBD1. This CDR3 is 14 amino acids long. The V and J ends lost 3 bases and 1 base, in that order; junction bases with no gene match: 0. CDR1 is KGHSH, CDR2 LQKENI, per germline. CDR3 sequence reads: CASSPGQGNTEAFF. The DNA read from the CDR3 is TGTGCCAGCTCACCGGGACAGGGGAACACTGAA.

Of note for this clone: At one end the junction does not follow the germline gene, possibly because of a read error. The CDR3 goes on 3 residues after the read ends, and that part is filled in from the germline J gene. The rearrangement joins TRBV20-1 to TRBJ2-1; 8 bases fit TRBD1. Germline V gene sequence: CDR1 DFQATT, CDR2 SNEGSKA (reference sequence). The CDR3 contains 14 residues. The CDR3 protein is CSPRDRGLGNEQFF. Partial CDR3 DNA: TGCAGTCCTAGAGACAGGGGATTAGGCAATGAG.

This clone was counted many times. The sequenced CDR3 bases are TGCGCCAGCAGCTTGGAGGCAGGGGAG. Protein: CASSLEAGE. In full, the CDR3 reads CASSLEAGEAFF. The rearrangement joins TRBV5-1 to TRBJ1-1; maybe TRBD1 (6 bases). The read finishes 3 residues shy of the CDR3 end, and the germline J gene is used to complete it. The CDR3 sequence is 12 residues long. Looked up from germline, CDR1 is SGHRS and CDR2 is YFSETQ. The entire variable domain, with the rest obtained from reference TRBV5-1 and TRBJ1-1, is as follows: KAGVTQTPRYLIKTRGQQVTLSCSPISGHRSVSWYQQTPGQGLQFLFEYFSETQRNKGNFPGRFSGRQFSNSRSEMNVSTLELGDSALYLCASSLEAGEAFFGQGTRLTVV.

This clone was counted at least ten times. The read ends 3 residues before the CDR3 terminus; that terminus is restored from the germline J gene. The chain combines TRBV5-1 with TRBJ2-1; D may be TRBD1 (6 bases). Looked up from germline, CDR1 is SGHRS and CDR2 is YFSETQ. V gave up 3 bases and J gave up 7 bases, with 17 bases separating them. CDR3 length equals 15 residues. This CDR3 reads CASSSMTGGRNEQFF. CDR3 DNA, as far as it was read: TGCGCCAGCAGCTCGATGACAGGAGGAAGGAATGAG.

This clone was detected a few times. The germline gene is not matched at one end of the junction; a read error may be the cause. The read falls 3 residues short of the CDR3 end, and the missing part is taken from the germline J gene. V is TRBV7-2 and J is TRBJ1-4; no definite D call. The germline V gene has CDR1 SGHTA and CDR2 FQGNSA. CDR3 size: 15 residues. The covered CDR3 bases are TGTGCCGGCAGCGTAGTTGGCAAGGCCAATGAAAAA. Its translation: CAGSVVGKANEK. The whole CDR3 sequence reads CAGSVVGKANEKLFF.

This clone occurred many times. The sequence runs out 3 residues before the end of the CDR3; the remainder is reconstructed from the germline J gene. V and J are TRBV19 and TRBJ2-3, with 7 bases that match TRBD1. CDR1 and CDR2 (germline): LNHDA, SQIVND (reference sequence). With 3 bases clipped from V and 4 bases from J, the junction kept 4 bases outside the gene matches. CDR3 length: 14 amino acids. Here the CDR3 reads CASSIGTAPDTQYF. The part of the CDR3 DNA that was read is TGTGCCAGTAGTATTGGGACAGCCCCAGATACG.

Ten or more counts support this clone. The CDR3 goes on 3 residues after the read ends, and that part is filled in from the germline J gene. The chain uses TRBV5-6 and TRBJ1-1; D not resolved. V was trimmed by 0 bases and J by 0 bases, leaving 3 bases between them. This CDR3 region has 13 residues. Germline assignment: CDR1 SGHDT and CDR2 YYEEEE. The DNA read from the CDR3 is TGTGCCAGCAGCTTGGACTTGAACACTGAA. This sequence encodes CASSLDLNTE. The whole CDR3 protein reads CASSLDLNTEAFF. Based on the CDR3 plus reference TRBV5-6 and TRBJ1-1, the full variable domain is DAGVTQSPTHLIKTRGQQVTLRCSPKSGHDTVSWYQQALGQGPQFIFQYYEEEERQRGNFPDRFSGHQFPNYSSELNVNALLLGDSALYLCASSLDLNTEAFFGQGTRLTVV.

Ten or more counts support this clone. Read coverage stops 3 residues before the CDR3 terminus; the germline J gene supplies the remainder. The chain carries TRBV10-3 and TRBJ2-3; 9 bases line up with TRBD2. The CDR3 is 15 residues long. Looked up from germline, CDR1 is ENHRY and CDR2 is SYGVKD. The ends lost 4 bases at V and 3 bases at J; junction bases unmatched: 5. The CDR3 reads CAISAGTSSTDTQYF. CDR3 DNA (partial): TGTGCCATCAGTGCCGGGACTAGCAGTACAGATACG.

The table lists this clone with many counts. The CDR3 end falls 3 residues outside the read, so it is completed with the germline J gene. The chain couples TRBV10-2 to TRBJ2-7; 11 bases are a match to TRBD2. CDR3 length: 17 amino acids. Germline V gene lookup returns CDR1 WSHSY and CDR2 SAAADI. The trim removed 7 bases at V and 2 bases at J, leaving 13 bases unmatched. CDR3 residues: CASIKGTGTSGTYEQYF. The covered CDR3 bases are TGCGCCAGCATAAAGGGAACCGGGACTAGCGGAACCTACGAG.

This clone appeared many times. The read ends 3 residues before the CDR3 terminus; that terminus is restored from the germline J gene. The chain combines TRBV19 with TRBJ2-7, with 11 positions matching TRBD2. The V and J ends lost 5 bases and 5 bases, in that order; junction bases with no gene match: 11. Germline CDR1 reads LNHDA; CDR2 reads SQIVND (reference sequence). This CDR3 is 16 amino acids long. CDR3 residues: CASSDTTSGSRNEQYF. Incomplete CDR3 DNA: TGTGCCAGTAGTGATACAACTAGCGGGAGTCGCAACGAG.

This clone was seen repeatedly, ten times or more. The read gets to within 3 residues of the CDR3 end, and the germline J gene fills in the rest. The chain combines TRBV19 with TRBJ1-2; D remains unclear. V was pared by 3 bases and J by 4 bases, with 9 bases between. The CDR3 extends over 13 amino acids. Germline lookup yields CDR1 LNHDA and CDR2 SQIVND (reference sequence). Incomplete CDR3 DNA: TGTGCCAGTAGTATTGATTTCGGCTATGGC. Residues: CASSIDFGYG. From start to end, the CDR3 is CASSIDFGYGYTF.

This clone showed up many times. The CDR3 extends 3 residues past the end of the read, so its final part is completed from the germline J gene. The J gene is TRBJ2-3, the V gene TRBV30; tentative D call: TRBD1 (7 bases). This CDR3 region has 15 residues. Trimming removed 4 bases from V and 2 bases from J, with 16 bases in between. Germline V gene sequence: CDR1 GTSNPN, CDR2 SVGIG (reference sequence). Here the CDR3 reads CAWTLGGQSTDTQYF. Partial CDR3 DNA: TGTGCCTGGACCCTCGGGGGACAGTCCACAGATACG.